This T cell receptor beta chain was retrieved from a study of cytomegalovirus exposure and HLA in healthy donors. Per the germline V gene, CDR1 is SGHNT and CDR2 is YYREEE (reference sequence). There are 20 residues in the CDR3. The V and J ends lost 1 base and 3 bases, in that order; junction bases with no gene match: 13. 13 Jbeta primers and 60 Vbeta primers were used for the PCR. This table comes from immunoSEQ multiplex PCR, and its TCRdb copy is limited to in-frame clones, with some not included. The data contain about 120,000 clones, around two thirds of them seen just once; the ten biggest clones take up approximately 2%.

This TCR came from a human donor in good health. The rearrangement links TRBV5-4 to TRBJ2-5; 15 nucleotides align to TRBD2. Material for sequencing was PBMCs. In DNA, the CDR3 is TGTGCCAGCAGCTTGAGCCGGGGACTAGCGGGGGGCCGAAGGGAAGAGACCCAGTACTTC. This encodes CASSLSRGLAGGRREETQYF.